These T cell receptor beta chains were read from a single sample in a study of T cells in Graves' hyperthyroidism and ophthalmopathy. TCRdb reprocessed the multiplex PCR reads with MiXCR, giving one entry per CDR3 protein. The data contain roughly 500,000 distinct CDR3 sequences, around 13% of them singletons. Sequences were obtained from blood. Source of these receptors: a woman under 40 with Graves' hyperthyroidism that later progressed to Graves' ophthalmopathy. Each CDR3 is given with its conserved first and last residue. D genes are given only for firm matches. Part of the rows lack a size; the others show once, few, many or a class for expanded clones.

V gene	J gene	D gene	clone size	CDR3 DNA	CDR3 protein
TRBV7-2	TRBJ1-2	-	many	TGTGCCAGCAGACCCGTGTCGGGGATTTATGGCTACACCTTC	CASRPVSGIYGYTF
TRBV15	TRBJ2-3	TRBD2	few	TGTGCCACCAGCAGGGGACTAAGCCCCACAGATACGCAGTATTTT	CATSRGLSPTDTQYF
TRBV24-1	TRBJ2-1	-	many	TGTGCCACCAGTGATTTTAGGAGGGAGCGAGGGGAGCAGTTCTTC	CATSDFRRERGEQFF
TRBV2	TRBJ1-1	-	many	TGTGCCAGCAGGGATTCGGGCACCAGGAACACTGAAGCTTTCTTT	CASRDSGTRNTEAFF
TRBV6-2/TRBV6-3	TRBJ1-1	-	few	TGTGCCAGCAGTTACTCCGGTTCCCATTCTGAAGCTTTCTTT	CASSYSGSHSEAFF
TRBV29-1	TRBJ2-7	-	many	TGCAGCGAGGACGGGTCCTACGAGCAGTACTTC	CSEDGSYEQYF
TRBV7-2	TRBJ2-7	TRBD2	-	TGTGCCAGCAGCTTCGGACTAGCGGGAGAGGAGGGGAATGAGCAGTACTTC	CASSFGLAGEEGNEQYF
TRBV20-1	TRBJ1-2	TRBD1	-	TGCAGTGCCCCAGAGGACAGGGATGGCTACACCTTC	CSAPEDRDGYTF
TRBV24-1	TRBJ2-2	-	-	TGTGCCACCAGTAAGCCAGGGTCGAACACCGGGGAGCTGTTTTTT	CATSKPGSNTGELFF
TRBV2	TRBJ2-3	-	few	TGTGCCAGCAGTTACGGTGGCCCACCCACAGATACGCAGTATTTT	CASSYGGPPTDTQYF
TRBV6-5	TRBJ2-1	-	few	TGTGCCAGCAGTTACCGTCTGGAGAACAATGAGCAGTTCTTC	CASSYRLENNEQFF